The present T cell receptor beta chain was sequenced within a study of CD8 T cells in Susac syndrome. Study findings and constraints: The authors acknowledged that their TCR sequencing and HLA analysis involved a relatively small number of individuals.

Germline-derived CDR1 and CDR2 are MNHNY and SVGAGI (reference sequence). The CDR3 is 16 residues long. As concerns this clonotype: Antigen specificity is unknown.

RNA in amounts of about 0.5 to 1 ug was reverse transcribed with random hexamers. Each CDR3 protein is one row after TCRdb ran MiXCR on the immunoSEQ multiplex PCR reads. The table lists around 200,000 distinct CDR3 sequences, under 97% of them singletons. Sequencing used CD4+ T cells from PBMCs. The TCR was taken from a human donor with multiple sclerosis. V gene TRBV6-6 combines with J gene TRBJ2-5, with D perhaps matching TRBD1 (6 bases). With the DNA end fitting TRBJ2-7 better, the J assignment may be wrong. CDR3 in amino acids: CASSNSGQPVGGEQYF. The CDR3 DNA sequence: TGTGCCAGCAGTAACAGCGGACAGCCTGTGGGTGGCGAGCAGTACTTC.